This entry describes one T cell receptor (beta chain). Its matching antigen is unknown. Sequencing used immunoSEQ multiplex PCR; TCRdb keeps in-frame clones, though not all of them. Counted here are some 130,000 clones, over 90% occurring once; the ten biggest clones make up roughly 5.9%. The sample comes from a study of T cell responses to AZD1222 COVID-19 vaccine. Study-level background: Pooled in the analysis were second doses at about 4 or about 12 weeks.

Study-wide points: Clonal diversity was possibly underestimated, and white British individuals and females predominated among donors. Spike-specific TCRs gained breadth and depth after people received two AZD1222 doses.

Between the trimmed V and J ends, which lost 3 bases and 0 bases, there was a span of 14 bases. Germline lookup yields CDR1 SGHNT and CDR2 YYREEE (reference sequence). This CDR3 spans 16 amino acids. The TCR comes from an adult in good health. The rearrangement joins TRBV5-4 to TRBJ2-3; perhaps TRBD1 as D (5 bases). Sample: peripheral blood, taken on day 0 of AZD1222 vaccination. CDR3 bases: TGTGCCAGCAGCTCCTCCCCGACAGCCAGCACAGATACGCAGTATTTT. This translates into CASSSSPTASTDTQYF.